This T cell receptor beta chain was sequenced in a study of patients and donors after allogeneic stem cell transplantation. Via MiXCR, TCRdb re-called the RT-PCR reads, giving one row per CDR3 protein. The data hold under 170,000 distinct CDR3 sequences, with about a third observed a single time. The CDR3 contains 18 residues. Trimming took 1 base from V and 2 from J; bases not matched to a gene: 10. Germline V gene lookup returns CDR1 ENHRY and CDR2 SYGVKD. The table lists this clonotype with a few counts. V is TRBV10-3 and J is TRBJ2-5; 10 bases line up with TRBD2. This receptor was obtained from a human donor who was either an allogeneic HSCT recipient or a stem cell or donor lymphocyte infusion donor (not recorded which). It is not recorded whose cells these are; they may come from a transplant donor. Input material: blood, either unsorted or a sorted T cell fraction (not recorded which). The CDR3 DNA reads as TGTGCCATCAGTGAGTGGGCTAGCGGGGGACCCACGCAAGAGACCCAGTACTTC. Its protein is CAISEWASGGPTQETQYF.